This T cell receptor (beta chain) was identified in a study of blood T cell repertoires in COVID-19. Study-level information: Sources were T cells, B-cell-depleted T cells, or PBMCs; the material itself was cDNA or gDNA.

Sequenced by immunoSEQ multiplex PCR; TCRdb stores in-frame clones only, minus some. Of about 67,000 clones in the sample, approximately 79% were seen once. Trimming took 5 bases from V and 8 from J; bases not matched to a gene: 11. The length of the CDR3 is 15 residues. Germline loops: CDR1 LNHDA, CDR2 SQIVND (reference sequence). The specimen was peripheral blood. The chain has TRBV19 and TRBJ2-2; TRBD2 matches 7 bases. The clonotype originates from a woman aged 55-70 years with acute or convalescent COVID-19. The CDR3, as DNA: TGTGCCAGTAGTGAAACAGTACTAGCGTCTGGGGAGCTGTTTTTT. Encoded protein: CASSETVLASGELFF.